Shown below are 21 T cell receptor beta chains from a single sample sequenced in a study of regulatory T cells in long-lasting Graves disease. Researchers made TCR beta libraries by using iRepertoire HTBI primers and running Arm-PCR on CDR3 regions. Each CDR3 protein gets one entry after TCRdb re-called the multiplex PCR reads with MiXCR. Among 450,000 to 650,000 distinct CDR3 sequences listed, roughly 15% were seen once. Documented time point: newly diagnosed GD, antithyroid drugs for less than 3 months. Making the TCR library involved RNA that had been extracted from PBMCs. These records were also assigned to another study, of T cells in Graves' hyperthyroidism and ophthalmopathy.

This specimen consisted of peripheral blood mononuclear cells (PBMCs), obtained at new diagnosis, from a patient treated with antithyroid drugs. All receptors come from a woman aged 40-60 years with Graves disease.

The chain recombines TRBV12-5 with TRBJ2-4; D unclear. The CDR3 contains 12 residues. Germline loops: CDR1 LGHNT, CDR2 FRNRAP. The V and J ends lost 4 bases and 8 bases respectively, with 9 bases between them. The CDR3 coding sequence is TGTGCTAGTGGTTCCCTGAAATACATTCAGTACTTC. This gives the protein CASGSLKYIQYF.

V is TRBV18 and J is TRBJ1-1; D is perhaps TRBD1 (6 bases). Trimming took 3 bases from V and 2 from J, leaving 25 bases between them. Germline-derived CDR1 and CDR2 are KGHSH and LQKENI. The CDR3 is made up of 19 amino acids. CDR3 in amino acids: CASSPTTILGGGDNTEAFF. For the CDR3, the DNA is TGTGCCAGCTCACCGACTACTATCTTGGGGGGGGGCGATAACACTGAAGCTTTCTTT.

This chain connects TRBV5-5 to TRBJ1-5; perhaps TRBD1 as D (6 bases). The CDR3 has 16 amino acids. Germline V lookup: CDR1 SGHKS, CDR2 YYEKEE (reference sequence). V was clipped by 5 bases and J by 0 bases, with 15 bases between them. The CDR3 DNA follows: TGTGCCAGCAGACCTGGGGGGCCAACTAGCAATCAGCCCCAGCATTTT. This codes for CASRPGGPTSNQPQHF.

At least ten counts were recorded for this clonotype. This chain connects TRBV30 to TRBJ1-1, with unresolved D. The CDR3 consists of 12 residues. CDR1 GTSNPN and CDR2 SVGIG come from the germline V gene (reference sequence). V dropped 6 bases and J dropped 1 base, with 9 bases sitting between them. CDR3: CACSPGNTEAFF. For the CDR3, the DNA is TGTGCCTGTTCTCCTGGGAACACTGAAGCTTTCTTT. Full variable domain (remainder filled in from reference TRBV30 and TRBJ1-1): SQTIHQWPATLVQPVGSPLSLECTVEGTSNPNLYWYRQAAGRGLQLLFYSVGIGQISSEVPQNLSASRPQDRQFILSSKKLLLSDSGFYLCACSPGNTEAFFGQGTRLTVV.

For this clonotype: A much larger clonotype is one base distant, so this may be a read error. CDR3: CASSQSGKSSLPLHF. CDR3 sequence (DNA): TGTGCCAGCAGCCAGAGCGGTAAGAGTAGTTTACCCCTCCACTTT. The genes are TRBV3-1 and TRBJ1-6; D uncertain. Trimming removed 3 bases at V and 12 bases at J, with 18 bases between. There are 15 residues in the CDR3. Per the germline V gene, CDR1 is LGHDT and CDR2 is YNNKEL (reference sequence).

This clonotype was detected many times. This rearrangement joins TRBV18 to TRBJ1-4; D not resolved. The germline CDR1 and CDR2 sequences are KGHSH and LQKENI. V was cut by 4 bases and J by 5 bases, with 11 bases left in between. The CDR3 is 14 amino acids. CDR3 sequence: CASSHLDGNEKLFF. The CDR3 nucleotides read TGTGCCAGCTCACACCTGGACGGGAATGAAAAACTGTTTTTT.

With regard to this clonotype: A much larger clone differs by one base, so this may be a read error. This chain connects TRBV12-3 or TRBV12-4 to TRBJ2-7; no firm D call. Trimming stripped 3 bases from V and 7 bases from J, with 19 bases between. This CDR3 spans 15 amino acids. CDR3 nucleotide sequence: TGTGCCAGCAGTTTTAACAACCGACCCTACAATGAGCAGTACTTC. Protein sequence: CASSFNNRPYNEQYF.

About this clonotype itself: A much larger clonotype is one base distant, so this may be a read error. This chain links TRBV20-1 with TRBJ1-4; D unresolved. Germline V CDR1 and CDR2: DFQATT, SNEGSKA (reference sequence). The CDR3 extends over 15 amino acids. CDR3 sequence reads: CSTRDRHAANEKLFF. In nucleotides, the CDR3 is TGCAGTACTAGGGATCGACATGCGGCTAATGAAAAACTGTTTTTT.

This clonotype was seen a handful of times. The chain couples TRBV7-3 to TRBJ2-5, with D possibly matching TRBD2 (6 bases). The length of the CDR3 is 13 residues. Trimming pared 5 bases from V and 3 bases from J, leaving 10 bases between. Per the germline V gene, CDR1 is SGHTA and CDR2 is FQGTGA. Here the CDR3 DNA reads TGTGCCAGCAGCGCGACTAGAGAAGAGACCCAGTACTTC. It yields the protein CASSATREETQYF.

This sequence joins TRBV12-3 or TRBV12-4 and TRBJ1-1, with D hard to call. This CDR3 has 13 residues. The germline V and J ends were trimmed by 7 bases and 6 bases, with 15 bases remaining between them. In DNA, the CDR3 is TGTGCCAGCACCGCGGGTGGTGGGGCTGAAGCTTTCTTT. Amino acid sequence: CASTAGGGAEAFF.

This clonotype has a count of ten or more. The rearrangement uses TRBV24-1 and TRBJ2-7; D could derive from TRBD1 or TRBD2 (5 bases each). V was cut by 4 bases and J by 5 bases, with 14 bases left in between. Germline V gives CDR1 KGHDR, CDR2 SFDVKD. CDR3 length equals 14 residues. The chain's CDR3 is CATSDTGTANEQYF. CDR3 nucleotide sequence: TGTGCCACCAGTGACACCGGGACGGCGAACGAGCAGTACTTC.

V is TRBV12-5 and J is TRBJ2-2; D is uncertain. CDR3 length: 11 amino acids. Germline lookup yields CDR1 LGHNT and CDR2 FRNRAP. V dropped 2 bases and J dropped 7 bases, with 2 bases sitting between them. CDR3 bases: TGTGCTAGTGGTTTGTTCGGGGAGCTGTTTTTT. As protein: CASGLFGELFF.

This clonotype was seen repeatedly, ten times or more. V gene TRBV27 combines with J gene TRBJ1-1; TRBD1 agrees at 7 bases. The CDR3 length is 15 residues. Germline V gene lookup returns CDR1 MNHEY and CDR2 SMNVEV (reference sequence). V lost 8 bases to trimming and J lost 0 bases; unmatched junction nucleotides: 9. The CDR3 spells CASGQGGNLNTEAFF. In DNA form, the CDR3 reads TGTGCCAGCGGGCAGGGGGGGAACCTGAACACTGAAGCTTTCTTT.

This clonotype was observed a few times. As the CDR3 is not closed by the conserved phenylalanine or tryptophan, this likely results from a read error. This rearrangement joins TRBV11-2 to TRBJ1-1; no clear D. From germline, CDR1 is SGHAT and CDR2 FQNNGV. Trimming shortened V by 0 bases and J by 4 bases, and 9 bases separated the two germline ends. The CDR3 is made up of 14 amino acids. CDR3 sequence: CASSLDAIGTEAFS. Here the CDR3 DNA reads TGTGCCAGCAGCTTAGATGCAATAGGCACTGAAGCTTTCTCT.

This clonotype was detected many times. CDR3 protein: CASSLPTGGEQYF. The CDR3 DNA follows: TGTGCCAGCAGTCTGCCCACAGGGGGCGAGCAGTACTTC. The rearrangement joins TRBV28 to TRBJ2-7, with TRBD1 matching over 8 bases. The length of the CDR3 is 13 residues. Germline V gene sequence: CDR1 MDHEN, CDR2 SYDVKM. Germline trimming cut 5 bases from V and 6 bases from J; bases unmatched to any gene: 6.

V and J are TRBV12-3 or TRBV12-4 and TRBJ1-2, with D uncertain. CDR3 length: 17 residues. The V and J ends lost 8 bases and 4 bases respectively, with 26 bases between them. The CDR3 loop reads CASSHGLLEAPSYGYTF. The DNA for the CDR3 is TGTGCCAGCTCCCACGGACTACTTGAGGCTCCTTCCTATGGCTACACCTTC.

The rearrangement joins TRBV10-1 to TRBJ2-7; D gene unclear. The CDR3 length is 13 residues. CDR1 is WNHNN, CDR2 SYGVQD, per germline (reference sequence). Trimming removed 3 bases from V and 7 bases from J, with 13 bases in between. CDR3 in DNA: TGCGCCAGCAGTGAATATACCGCTGGTGAGCAGTACTTC. Translated, it gives CASSEYTAGEQYF.

This clonotype was seen repeatedly, ten times or more. The chain combines TRBV12-3 or TRBV12-4 with TRBJ1-2, with D tentatively TRBD1 (6 bases). V lost 6 bases and J 4 bases, leaving 12 bases between the germline ends. This CDR3 region has 13 residues. CDR3: CASRPRQVYGYTF. The CDR3 nucleotides are TGTGCCAGCAGACCTCGACAGGTCTATGGCTACACCTTC.

This clonotype was found a few times. The CDR3 does not end in the conserved phenylalanine or tryptophan, so this is likely a read error. The chain combines TRBV20-1 with TRBJ2-3; a possible D gene is TRBD1 (6 bases). CDR1 is DFQATT and CDR2 is SNEGSKA in the germline V gene (reference sequence). The CDR3 extends over 14 amino acids. V was clipped by 5 bases and J by 1 base, with 13 bases between them. CDR3 DNA: TGCAGTGCTTGGGGGCGAGTGGGCACAGATACGCAGTATCTT. Its translation is CSAWGRVGTDTQYL.

Ten or more counts support this clonotype. The chain uses TRBV6-2 or TRBV6-3 and TRBJ2-3; 8 nucleotides agree with TRBD1. This CDR3 has 16 amino acids. Germline V CDR1 and CDR2: MNHEY, SVGEGT. The junction had 9 bases not matched to a gene; V was cut back by 5 bases and J by 2 bases. DNA of the CDR3: TGTGCCAGCAGTGAAATAACAGGGGGGATCACAGATACGCAGTATTTT. Protein: CASSEITGGITDTQYF.

This clonotype showed up many times. The chain recombines TRBV3-1 with TRBJ2-1, with D possibly being TRBD1 (6 bases). CDR3 length: 15 amino acids. Germline V gene data show CDR1 as LGHDT and CDR2 as YNNKEL (reference sequence). Trimming took off 0 bases at V and 4 bases at J, with 10 bases between the two ends. CDR3 in DNA: TGTGCCAGCAGCCAAGAAAGTGACAGGTACAATGAGCAGTTCTTC. This translates into CASSQESDRYNEQFF.